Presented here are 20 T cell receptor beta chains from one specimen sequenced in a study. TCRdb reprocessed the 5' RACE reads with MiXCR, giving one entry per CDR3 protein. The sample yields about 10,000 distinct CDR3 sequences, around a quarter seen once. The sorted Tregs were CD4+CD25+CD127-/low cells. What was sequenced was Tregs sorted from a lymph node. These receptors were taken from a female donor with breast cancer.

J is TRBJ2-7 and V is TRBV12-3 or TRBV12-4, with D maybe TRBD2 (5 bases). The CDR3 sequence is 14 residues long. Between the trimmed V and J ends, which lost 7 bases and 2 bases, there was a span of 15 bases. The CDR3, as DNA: TGTGCCAGCACCTTCCCGCGGGCTCCCTACGAGCAGTACTTC. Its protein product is CASTFPRAPYEQYF.

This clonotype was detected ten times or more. CDR3 in amino acids: CASSLGGTVMNTEAFF. The CDR3 DNA reads TGTGCCAGCAGCTTAGGGGGTACTGTTATGAACACTGAAGCTTTCTTT. The rearrangement uses TRBV11-2 and TRBJ1-1; D remains unclear. Trimming pared 1 base from V and 0 bases from J, leaving 12 bases between. CDR3 length: 16 residues. Germline assignment: CDR1 SGHAT and CDR2 FQNNGV.

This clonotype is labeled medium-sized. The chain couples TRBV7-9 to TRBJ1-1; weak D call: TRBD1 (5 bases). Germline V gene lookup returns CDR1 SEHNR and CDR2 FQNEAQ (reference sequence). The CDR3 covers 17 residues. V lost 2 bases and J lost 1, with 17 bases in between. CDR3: CASSLPEVLTANTEAFF. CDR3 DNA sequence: TGTGCCAGCAGCTTACCCGAAGTGTTGACAGCGAACACTGAAGCTTTCTTT. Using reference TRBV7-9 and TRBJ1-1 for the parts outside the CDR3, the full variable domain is DTGVSQNPRHKITKRGQNVTFRCDPISEHNRLYWYRQTLGQGPEFLTYFQNEAQLEKSRLLSDRFSAERPKGSFSTLEIQRTEQGDSAMYLCASSLPEVLTANTEAFFGQGTRLTVV.

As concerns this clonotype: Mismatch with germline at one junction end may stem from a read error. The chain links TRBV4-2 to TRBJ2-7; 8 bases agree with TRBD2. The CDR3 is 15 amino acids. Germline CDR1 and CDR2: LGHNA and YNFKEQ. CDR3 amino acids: CANSLGLANSYEQYF. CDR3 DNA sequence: TGTGCCAACAGCCTTGGACTAGCCAACTCCTACGAGCAGTACTTC.

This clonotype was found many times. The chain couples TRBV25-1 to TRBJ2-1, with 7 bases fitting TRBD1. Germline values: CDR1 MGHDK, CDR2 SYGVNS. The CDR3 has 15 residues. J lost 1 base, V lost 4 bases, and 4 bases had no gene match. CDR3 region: CASSGGTASYNEQFF. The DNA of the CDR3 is TGTGCCAGCAGTGGAGGGACAGCTTCCTACAATGAGCAGTTCTTC. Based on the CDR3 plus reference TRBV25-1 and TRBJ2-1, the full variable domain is EADIYQTPRYLVIGTGKKITLECSQTMGHDKMYWYQQDPGMELHLIHYSYGVNSTEKGDLSSESTVSRIRTEHFPLTLESARPSHTSQYLCASSGGTASYNEQFFGPGTRLTVL.

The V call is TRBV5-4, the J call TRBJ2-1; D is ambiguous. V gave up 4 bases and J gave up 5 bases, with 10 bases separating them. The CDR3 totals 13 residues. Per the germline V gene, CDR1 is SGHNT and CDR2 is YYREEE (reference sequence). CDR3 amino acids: CASSIDLDNEQFF. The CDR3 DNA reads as TGTGCCAGCAGCATAGATCTAGACAATGAGCAGTTCTTC.

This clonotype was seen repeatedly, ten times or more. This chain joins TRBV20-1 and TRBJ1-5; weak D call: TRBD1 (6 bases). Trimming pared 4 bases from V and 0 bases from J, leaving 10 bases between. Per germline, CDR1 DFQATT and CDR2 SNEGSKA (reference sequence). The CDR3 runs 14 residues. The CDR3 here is CSAKTQGSNQPQHF. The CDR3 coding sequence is TGCAGTGCTAAGACACAGGGTAGCAATCAGCCCCAGCATTTT.

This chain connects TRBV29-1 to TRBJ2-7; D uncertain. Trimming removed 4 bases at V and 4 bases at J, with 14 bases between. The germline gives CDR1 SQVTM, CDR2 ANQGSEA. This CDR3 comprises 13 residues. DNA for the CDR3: TGCAGCGTTGTATTGGGGAAGGGTTACGAGCAGTACTTC. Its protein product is CSVVLGKGYEQYF.

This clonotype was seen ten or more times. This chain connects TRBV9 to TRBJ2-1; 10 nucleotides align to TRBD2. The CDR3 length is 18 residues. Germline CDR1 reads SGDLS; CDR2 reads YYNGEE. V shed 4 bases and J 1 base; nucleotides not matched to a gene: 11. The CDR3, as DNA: TGTGCCAGCAGCCCCCAAGCGGGAGGGCCAGGGTCCTACAATGAGCAGTTCTTC. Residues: CASSPQAGGPGSYNEQFF.

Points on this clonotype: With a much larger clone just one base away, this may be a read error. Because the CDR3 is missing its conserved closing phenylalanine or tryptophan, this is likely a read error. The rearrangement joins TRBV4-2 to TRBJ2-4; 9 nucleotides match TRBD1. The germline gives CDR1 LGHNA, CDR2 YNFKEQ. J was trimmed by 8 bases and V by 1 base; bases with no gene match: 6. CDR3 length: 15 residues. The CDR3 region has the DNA TGTGCCAGCAGCCAAGCCCCGGACAGGGGTGACATTCAGTACCTC. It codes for CASSQAPDRGDIQYL.

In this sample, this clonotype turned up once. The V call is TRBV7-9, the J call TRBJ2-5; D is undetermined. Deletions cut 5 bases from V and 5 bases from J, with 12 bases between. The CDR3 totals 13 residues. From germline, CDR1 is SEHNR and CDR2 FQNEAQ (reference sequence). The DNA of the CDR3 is TGTGCCAGCAGCCCTACTCGTTATGAGACCCAGTACTTC. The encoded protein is CASSPTRYETQYF.

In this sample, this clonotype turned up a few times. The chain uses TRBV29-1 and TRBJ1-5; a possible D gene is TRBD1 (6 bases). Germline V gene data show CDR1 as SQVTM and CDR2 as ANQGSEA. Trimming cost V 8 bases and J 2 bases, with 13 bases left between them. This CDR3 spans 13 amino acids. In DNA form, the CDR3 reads TGCAGCATCCAAGGGGGGGGCAATCAGCCCCAGCATTTT. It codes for CSIQGGGNQPQHF.

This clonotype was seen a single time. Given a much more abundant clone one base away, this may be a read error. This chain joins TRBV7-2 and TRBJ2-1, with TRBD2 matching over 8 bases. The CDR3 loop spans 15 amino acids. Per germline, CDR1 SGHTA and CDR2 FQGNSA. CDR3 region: CASSSNSGTYNEQLF. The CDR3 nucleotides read TGTGCCAGCAGCTCCAATAGCGGGACCTACAATGAGCAGTTATTC.

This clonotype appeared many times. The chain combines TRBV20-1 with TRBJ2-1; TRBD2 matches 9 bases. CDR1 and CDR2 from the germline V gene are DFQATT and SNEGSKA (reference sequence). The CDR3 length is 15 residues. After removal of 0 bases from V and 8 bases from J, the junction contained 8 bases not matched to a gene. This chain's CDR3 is CSARDYGGGRDEQFF. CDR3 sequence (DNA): TGCAGTGCTAGAGATTACGGCGGCGGGAGGGATGAGCAGTTCTTC.

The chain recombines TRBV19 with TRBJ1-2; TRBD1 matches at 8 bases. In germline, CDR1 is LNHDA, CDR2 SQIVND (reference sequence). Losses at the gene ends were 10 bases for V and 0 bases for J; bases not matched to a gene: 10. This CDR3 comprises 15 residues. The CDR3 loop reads CATTGGQAPNYGYTF. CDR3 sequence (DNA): TGTGCCACCACCGGGGGACAGGCACCTAACTATGGCTACACCTTC.

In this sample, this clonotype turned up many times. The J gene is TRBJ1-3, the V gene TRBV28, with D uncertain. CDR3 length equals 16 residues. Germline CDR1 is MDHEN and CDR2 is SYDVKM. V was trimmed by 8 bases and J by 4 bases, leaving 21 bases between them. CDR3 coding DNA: TGTGCCAGCGAGAGATGGGAGTCACAGTCAGGAAACACCATATATTTT. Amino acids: CASERWESQSGNTIYF. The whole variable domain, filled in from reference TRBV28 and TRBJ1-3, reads DVKVTQSSRYLVKRTGEKVFLECVQDMDHENMFWYRQDPGLGLRLIYFSYDVKMKEKGDIPEGYSVSREKKERFSLILESASTNQTSMYLCASERWESQSGNTIYFGEGSWLTVV.

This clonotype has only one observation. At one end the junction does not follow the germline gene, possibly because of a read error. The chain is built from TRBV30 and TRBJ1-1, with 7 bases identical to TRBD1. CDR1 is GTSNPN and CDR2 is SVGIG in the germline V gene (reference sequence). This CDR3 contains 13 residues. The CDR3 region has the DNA TGTGACTGGATGGGACAGAAGAACACTGCAGCTTTCTTT. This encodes CDWMGQKNTAAFF.

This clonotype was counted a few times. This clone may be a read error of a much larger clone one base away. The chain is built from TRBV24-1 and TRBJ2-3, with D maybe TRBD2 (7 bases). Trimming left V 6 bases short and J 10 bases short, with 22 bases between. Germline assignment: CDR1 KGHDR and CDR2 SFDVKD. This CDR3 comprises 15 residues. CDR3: CATSSKMGGQDAQYF. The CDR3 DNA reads TGTGCCACCAGTTCGAAAATGGGGGGGCAGGATGCGCAGTATTTT.

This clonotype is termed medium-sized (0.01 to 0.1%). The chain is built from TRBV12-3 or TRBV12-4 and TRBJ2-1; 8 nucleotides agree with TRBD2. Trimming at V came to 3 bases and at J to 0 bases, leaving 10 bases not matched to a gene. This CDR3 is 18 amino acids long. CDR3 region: CASSFPHGRGSSYNEQFF. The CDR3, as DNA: TGTGCCAGCAGTTTCCCCCACGGGAGGGGCAGCTCCTACAATGAGCAGTTCTTC.

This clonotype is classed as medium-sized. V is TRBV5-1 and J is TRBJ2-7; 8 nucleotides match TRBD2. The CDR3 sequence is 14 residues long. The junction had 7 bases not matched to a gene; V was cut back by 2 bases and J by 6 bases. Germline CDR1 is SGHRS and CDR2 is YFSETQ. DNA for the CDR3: TGCGCCAGCAGCTTTGGCGGGAGGCATGGCGAGCAGTACTTC. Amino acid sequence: CASSFGGRHGEQYF.